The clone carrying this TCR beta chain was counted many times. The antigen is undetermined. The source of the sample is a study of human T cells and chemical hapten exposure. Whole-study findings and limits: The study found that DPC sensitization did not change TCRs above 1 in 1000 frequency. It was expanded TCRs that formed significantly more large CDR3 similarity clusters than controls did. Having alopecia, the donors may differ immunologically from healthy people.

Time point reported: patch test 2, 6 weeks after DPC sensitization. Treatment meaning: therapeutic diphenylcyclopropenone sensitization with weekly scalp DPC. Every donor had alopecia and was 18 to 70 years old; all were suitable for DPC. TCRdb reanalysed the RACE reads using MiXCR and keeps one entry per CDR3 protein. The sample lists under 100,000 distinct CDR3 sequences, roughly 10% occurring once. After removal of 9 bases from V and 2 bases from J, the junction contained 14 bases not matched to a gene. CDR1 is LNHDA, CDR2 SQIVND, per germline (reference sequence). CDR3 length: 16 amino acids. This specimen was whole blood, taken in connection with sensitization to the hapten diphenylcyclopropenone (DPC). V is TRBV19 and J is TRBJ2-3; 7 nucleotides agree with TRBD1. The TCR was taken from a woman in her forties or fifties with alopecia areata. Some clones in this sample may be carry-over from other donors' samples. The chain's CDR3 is CASADYTGVSTDTQYF. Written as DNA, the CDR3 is TGTGCCAGCGCAGACTATACAGGGGTCTCCACAGATACGCAGTATTTT.